This T cell receptor beta chain is drawn from a study of cytomegalovirus exposure and HLA in healthy donors. Vbeta (60) and Jbeta (13) primers were used in the PCR. TCRdb's copy holds only in-frame clones and misses some; the assay was immunoSEQ multiplex PCR. The sample records fewer than 200,000 clones, 65% to 85% being singletons. This CDR3 spans 15 amino acids. V was clipped by 0 bases and J by 6 bases; unmatched bases: 4. Germline V gives CDR1 LNHDA, CDR2 SQIVND (reference sequence). Input material: PBMCs. The chain carries TRBV19 and TRBJ2-2; the match to TRBD2 covers 7 bases. This TCR came from a woman aged 40-49 years in good health and CMV-seropositive. CDR3 nucleotides: TGTGCCAGTAGTATAGAGGGCGGGGGTGCCGGGGAGCTGTTTTTT. This gives the protein CASSIEGGGAGELFF.